The 26 T cell receptor beta chains listed next were all sequenced from one sample in a study of post-analysis software for immune sequencing data. Study observations and caveats: Several TRBV segments (TRBV5-6, TRBV5-1 and TRBV20-1 among them) occurred more frequently in patients than in controls.

Their antigens remain unidentified. Unique molecular identifiers had been added to the TCR beta cDNA libraries. TCRdb reprocessed the PCR reads with MiXCR, giving one entry per CDR3 protein. Of fewer than 700,000 distinct CDR3 sequences detected, roughly 46% appear once; the ten largest clones hold over 1.5%. The sequenced sample was blood. The source is a girl between 5 and 17 years old with multiple sclerosis.

The CDR3 sequence: CASSQDLASGNNEQFF. In DNA, the CDR3 is TGTGCCAGCAGCCAAGATTTGGCTAGCGGAAACAATGAGCAGTTCTTC. The chain is built from TRBV3-1 and TRBJ2-1, with 7 positions matching TRBD2. Looked up from germline, CDR1 is LGHDT and CDR2 is YNNKEL (reference sequence). There are 16 residues in the CDR3. V lost 0 bases and J lost 5; bases outside the gene matches: 7.

This clonotype was seen only a few times. The chain is built from TRBV12-3 or TRBV12-4 and TRBJ2-5; maybe TRBD2 (6 bases). V shed 8 bases and J shed 4 bases, with 14 bases lying between them. The CDR3 spans 13 residues. The CDR3 loop is CASVSPGVETQYF. The CDR3 DNA is TGTGCCAGCGTCTCGCCGGGGGTAGAGACCCAGTACTTC.

This clonotype was seen more than once but under ten times. V is TRBV5-1 and J is TRBJ2-5; D is undetermined. Germline assignment: CDR1 SGHRS and CDR2 YFSETQ. The CDR3 length is 13 residues. Deletions cut 4 bases from V and 0 bases from J, with 7 bases between. The CDR3 coding sequence is TGCGCCAGCAGCACTACGTACCAAGAGACCCAGTACTTC. It yields the protein CASSTTYQETQYF.

On this clonotype itself: Without the conserved terminal phenylalanine or tryptophan, this CDR3 likely stems from a read error. This chain uses TRBV4-1 with TRBJ2-1; 9 bases match TRBD2. Per the germline V gene, CDR1 is MGHRA and CDR2 is YSYEKL. The CDR3 is 17 residues long. V gave up 1 base and J gave up 2 bases; unmatched junction bases: 6. As DNA, the CDR3 is TGCGCCAGCAGCCAAGTGAAGCGGGGGGCCCCCTACAATGAGCAGTTCGTC. The encoded protein is CASSQVKRGAPYNEQFV.

Turning to this clonotype: At one end the junction does not follow the germline gene, possibly because of a read error. V is TRBV29-1 and J is TRBJ2-1; no clear D. Germline CDR1 is SQVTM and CDR2 is ANQGSEA. The CDR3 is 14 amino acids. The CDR3 region is CSVSTNSQYNKQFF. CDR3 DNA sequence: TGCAGCGTTTCTACCAACTCTCAATACAATAAGCAGTTCTTC.

J is TRBJ1-2 and V is TRBV18; TRBD1 matches 7 bases. The CDR3 contains 15 residues. J lost 2 bases, V lost 2 bases, and 5 bases had no gene match. Germline lookup yields CDR1 KGHSH and CDR2 LQKENI. CDR3 in amino acids: CASSPTGTVNYGYTF. DNA for the CDR3: TGTGCCAGCTCACCAACCGGGACAGTAAACTATGGCTACACCTTC.

This clonotype was picked up a small number of times. The chain links TRBV5-1 to TRBJ1-4; D gene uncertain. Germline loops: CDR1 SGHRS, CDR2 YFSETQ. Trimming pared 0 bases from V and 4 bases from J, leaving 7 bases between. This CDR3 is built from 14 residues. The chain's CDR3 is CASSLGRSNEKLFF. The DNA for the CDR3 is TGCGCCAGCAGCTTGGGAAGGAGTAATGAAAAACTGTTTTTT.

This chain connects TRBV6-6 to TRBJ2-5; D may be TRBD1 (7 bases). The CDR3 is 17 residues long. Germline V CDR1 and CDR2: MNHNY, SVGAGI (reference sequence). The V end lost 6 bases, the J end lost 6 bases, and 26 bases lay between the germline ends. In nucleotides, the CDR3 is TGTGCCAGCAGCCAAAAGGGGGCCTCCAGGGGAGGAAAGACCCAGTACTTC. Its translation is CASSQKGASRGGKTQYF.

This chain joins TRBV12-3 or TRBV12-4 and TRBJ2-7, with D possibly being TRBD1 (5 bases). Trimming left V 5 bases short and J 6 bases short, with 11 bases between. The CDR3 has 12 amino acids. The CDR3 nucleotides read TGTGCCAGCAGTCCCCCTGGGGCCGAGCAGTACTTC. Translated: CASSPPGAEQYF.

This clonotype was found a few times. This chain connects TRBV20-1 to TRBJ2-7; possible D gene TRBD1, 5 bases. This CDR3 has 13 amino acids. V shed 1 base and J shed 1 base, with 8 bases lying between them. In germline, CDR1 is DFQATT, CDR2 SNEGSKA (reference sequence). The chain's CDR3 is CSARVQGSYEQYF. Written as DNA, the CDR3 is TGCAGTGCTAGAGTCCAGGGTTCCTACGAGCAGTACTTC.

V gene TRBV19 combines with J gene TRBJ2-7; the match to TRBD1 covers 10 bases. The CDR3 length is 14 residues. CDR1 and CDR2 (germline): LNHDA, SQIVND (reference sequence). Germline trimming cut 6 bases from V and 2 bases from J; bases unmatched to any gene: 4. This chain's CDR3 is CASRTGTGAYEQYF. CDR3 bases: TGTGCCAGTAGAACCGGGACAGGGGCCTACGAGCAGTACTTC.

This rearrangement joins TRBV10-3 to TRBJ2-5; tentative D call: TRBD1 (5 bases). Germline lookup yields CDR1 ENHRY and CDR2 SYGVKD. V gave up 0 bases and J gave up 5 bases, with 13 bases separating them. This CDR3 spans 15 amino acids. For the CDR3, the DNA is TGTGCCATCAGTGAGTCGGTAGGAAAGGGGGAGACCCAGTACTTC. The encoded protein is CAISESVGKGETQYF.

The chain employs TRBV7-2 and TRBJ2-1; D is uncertain. Germline V gives CDR1 SGHTA, CDR2 FQGNSA. This CDR3 is 14 amino acids long. V gave up 2 bases and J gave up 7 bases, with 12 bases separating them. This chain's CDR3 is CASSLRDSPNEQFF. DNA of the CDR3: TGTGCCAGCAGCTTACGTGACTCCCCTAATGAGCAGTTCTTC.

This clonotype was picked up a small number of times. V is TRBV5-5 and J is TRBJ2-3; 7 bases are shared with TRBD2. The CDR3 is made up of 17 amino acids. With 4 bases clipped from V and 3 bases from J, the junction kept 14 bases outside the gene matches. Germline V gene lookup returns CDR1 SGHKS and CDR2 YYEKEE (reference sequence). CDR3 region: CASSPPGAGAETDTQYF. The CDR3 DNA reads TGTGCCAGCAGCCCCCCTGGGGCGGGAGCGGAGACAGATACGCAGTATTTT.

The chain links TRBV5-1 to TRBJ1-1, with TRBD1 matching over 8 bases. Germline values: CDR1 SGHRS, CDR2 YFSETQ. This CDR3 has 14 residues. After removal of 1 base from V and 6 bases from J, the junction contained 5 bases not matched to a gene. This chain's CDR3 is CASSLRGQGPEAFF. CDR3 sequence (DNA): TGCGCCAGCAGCTTGAGAGGACAGGGTCCTGAAGCTTTCTTT.

This clonotype was seen a handful of times. The genes are TRBV6-6 and TRBJ1-5; weak D call: TRBD1 (6 bases). Germline V lookup: CDR1 MNHNY, CDR2 SVGAGI (reference sequence). The CDR3 length is 14 residues. Trimming shortened V by 8 bases and J by 6 bases, and 17 bases separated the two germline ends. Here the CDR3 reads CASGKGEGGQPQHF. The DNA for the CDR3 is TGTGCCAGCGGAAAGGGGGAGGGTGGTCAGCCCCAGCATTTT.

CDR3 protein: CASSYSGVGEQYF. The CDR3 DNA is TGTGCCAGCAGTTACTCCGGGGTAGGCGAGCAGTACTTC. This chain connects TRBV6-5 to TRBJ2-7; tentatively, D is TRBD2 (5 bases). Germline V gives CDR1 MNHEY, CDR2 SVGAGI. This CDR3 is built from 13 residues. Trimming shortened V by 0 bases and J by 6 bases, and 9 bases separated the two germline ends.

V gene TRBV4-2 combines with J gene TRBJ2-1, with D unresolved. Trimming took off 6 bases at V and 0 bases at J, with 9 bases between the two ends. Germline V gene sequence: CDR1 LGHNA, CDR2 YNFKEQ. This CDR3 contains 14 residues. CDR3 protein: CASSSESSYNEQFF. The CDR3, as DNA: TGTGCCAGCAGTAGTGAGAGCTCCTACAATGAGCAGTTCTTC.

This chain uses TRBV20-1 with TRBJ2-6, with 9 bases fitting TRBD1. The CDR3 spans 18 residues. V lost 1 base, J lost 2 bases, and 9 bases stayed unmatched. Looked up from germline, CDR1 is DFQATT and CDR2 is SNEGSKA (reference sequence). CDR3 amino acids: CSARGPVQGAAGANVLTF. The DNA of the CDR3 is TGCAGTGCTAGAGGTCCCGTACAGGGGGCAGCTGGGGCCAACGTCCTGACTTTC.

The DNA for the CDR3 is TGTGCCAGCAGTCCTAGGGAACATAACTATGGCTACACCTTC. Protein sequence: CASSPREHNYGYTF. The chain carries TRBV12-3 or TRBV12-4 and TRBJ1-2; D is uncertain. The V end was cut by 5 bases, the J end by 1 base, with 11 bases between. The CDR3 contains 14 residues.

The chain uses TRBV5-1 and TRBJ2-3, with D possibly being TRBD1 or TRBD2 (5 bases each). V lost 3 bases to trimming and J lost 6 bases, with 14 bases between them. Germline CDR1 reads SGHRS; CDR2 reads YFSETQ. The CDR3 length is 14 residues. In DNA form, the CDR3 reads TGCGCCAGCAGCTCGGGACCGAGTACGGATACGCAGTATTTT. Translation: CASSSGPSTDTQYF.

This clonotype has more than one count but fewer than ten. The chain employs TRBV5-1 and TRBJ2-3; 12 nucleotides agree with TRBD2. V lost 4 bases, J lost 3 bases, and 3 bases stayed unmatched. The CDR3 spans 15 residues. The germline CDR1 and CDR2 sequences are SGHRS and YFSETQ. The CDR3 protein is CASSKLAGGTDTQYF. In DNA, the CDR3 is TGCGCCAGCAGCAAACTAGCGGGAGGTACAGATACGCAGTATTTT.

This clonotype appeared once. The chain joins TRBV3-1 to TRBJ1-4; 8 bases agree with TRBD1. The CDR3 has 12 amino acids. The ends lost 4 bases at V and 15 bases at J; junction bases unmatched: 7. CDR1 and CDR2 from the germline V gene are LGHDT and YNNKEL (reference sequence). CDR3 residues: CASSPGTGVVFF. The CDR3 DNA reads as TGTGCCAGCAGCCCCGGGACAGGAGTGGTGTTTTTT.

This clonotype occurred a few times. The chain links TRBV7-9 to TRBJ2-5; TRBD2 aligns across 10 bases. Germline CDR1 SEHNR, CDR2 FQNEAQ (reference sequence). CDR3 size: 15 residues. The junction had 4 bases not matched to a gene; V was cut back by 5 bases and J by 1 base. The CDR3 is CASSRGLAAQETQYF. DNA of the CDR3: TGTGCCAGCAGCAGAGGACTAGCGGCCCAAGAGACCCAGTACTTC.

The chain has TRBV27 and TRBJ2-3; TRBD2 agrees at 14 bases. Germline trimming cut 5 bases from V and 5 bases from J; bases unmatched to any gene: 12. CDR1 and CDR2 from the germline V gene are MNHEY and SMNVEV (reference sequence). There are 18 residues in the CDR3. The CDR3 spells CASSIRTTSGGAIDTQYF. The CDR3 nucleotides read TGTGCCAGCAGTATCCGAACGACTAGCGGGGGGGCCATAGATACGCAGTATTTT.

The genes are TRBV28 and TRBJ2-1; D unclear. Germline V gives CDR1 MDHEN, CDR2 SYDVKM. The germline V and J ends were trimmed by 2 bases and 0 bases, with 8 bases remaining between them. The CDR3 length is 15 residues. In DNA form, the CDR3 reads TGTGCCAGCAGTTTACCATCGGACTCCTACAATGAGCAGTTCTTC. Protein: CASSLPSDSYNEQFF. Using reference TRBV28 and TRBJ2-1 for the parts outside the CDR3, the full variable domain is DVKVTQSSRYLVKRTGEKVFLECVQDMDHENMFWYRQDPGLGLRLIYFSYDVKMKEKGDIPEGYSVSREKKERFSLILESASTNQTSMYLCASSLPSDSYNEQFFGPGTRLTVL.